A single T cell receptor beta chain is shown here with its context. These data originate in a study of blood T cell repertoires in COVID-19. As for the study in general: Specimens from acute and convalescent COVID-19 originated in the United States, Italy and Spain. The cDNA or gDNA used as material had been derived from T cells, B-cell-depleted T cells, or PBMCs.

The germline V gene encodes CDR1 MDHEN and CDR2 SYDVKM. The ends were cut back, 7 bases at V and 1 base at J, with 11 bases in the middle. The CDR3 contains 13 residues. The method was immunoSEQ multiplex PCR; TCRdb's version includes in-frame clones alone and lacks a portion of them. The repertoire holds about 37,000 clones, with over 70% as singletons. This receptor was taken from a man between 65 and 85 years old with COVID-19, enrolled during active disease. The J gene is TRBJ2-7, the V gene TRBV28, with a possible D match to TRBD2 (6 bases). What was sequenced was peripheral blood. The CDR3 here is CASILGGSYEQYF. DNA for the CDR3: TGTGCCAGCATCTTGGGAGGTTCCTACGAGCAGTACTTC.